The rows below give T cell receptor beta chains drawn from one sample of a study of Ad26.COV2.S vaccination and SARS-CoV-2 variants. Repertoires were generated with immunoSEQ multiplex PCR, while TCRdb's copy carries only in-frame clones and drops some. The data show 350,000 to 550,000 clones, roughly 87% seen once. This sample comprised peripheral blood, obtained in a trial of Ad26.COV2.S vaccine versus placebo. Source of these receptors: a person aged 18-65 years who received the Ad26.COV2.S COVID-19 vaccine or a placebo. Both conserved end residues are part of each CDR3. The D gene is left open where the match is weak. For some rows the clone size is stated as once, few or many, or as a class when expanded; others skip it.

CDR3 protein: CASMGGTSGNTIYF; CDR3 DNA: TGTGCCAGTATGGGCGGGACCTCTGGAAACACCATATATTTT; D gene: NA; J gene: TRBJ1-3; CDR3 length: 14; clone size: NA; V gene: TRBV19
CDR3 protein: CASSPQLITATNEKLFF; CDR3 DNA: TGTGCCAGTAGTCCCCAACTGATTACTGCAACTAATGAAAAACTGTTTTTT; D gene: NA; J gene: TRBJ1-4; CDR3 length: 17; clone size: NA; V gene: TRBV19
CDR3 protein: CASSQTHTGELFF; CDR3 DNA: TGTGCCAGCAGCCAAACGCACACCGGGGAGCTGTTTTTT; D gene: NA; J gene: TRBJ2-2; CDR3 length: 13; clone size: NA; V gene: TRBV3-1/TRBV3-2
CDR3 protein: CASSLHVGQETQYF; CDR3 DNA: TGTGCCAGCAGCTTACATGTCGGTCAAGAGACCCAGTACTTC; D gene: NA; J gene: TRBJ2-5; CDR3 length: 14; clone size: NA; V gene: TRBV7-2
CDR3 protein: CASSQYLLANSGNTIYF; CDR3 DNA: TGTGCCAGCAGCCAATATCTTTTGGCTAACTCTGGAAACACCATATATTTT; D gene: NA; J gene: TRBJ1-3; CDR3 length: 17; clone size: NA; V gene: TRBV3-1/TRBV3-2
CDR3 protein: CASSLVAGGYNSPLHF; CDR3 DNA: TGTGCCAGCAGCTTAGTGGCAGGGGGCTATAATTCACCCCTCCACTTT; D gene: TRBD1; J gene: TRBJ1-6; CDR3 length: 16; clone size: NA; V gene: TRBV7-2
CDR3 protein: CATSSPVGVKLFF; CDR3 DNA: TGTGCCACCAGCAGCCCGGTTGGGGTGAAACTGTTTTTT; D gene: NA; J gene: TRBJ1-4; CDR3 length: 13; clone size: NA; V gene: TRBV15
CDR3 protein: CASSLHTAEAFF; CDR3 DNA: TGTGCCAGCAGCTTACATACAGCGGAAGCTTTCTTT; D gene: NA; J gene: TRBJ1-1; CDR3 length: 12; clone size: NA; V gene: TRBV7-9
CDR3 protein: CSVEQGNGNTIYF; CDR3 DNA: TGCAGCGTTGAACAGGGTAATGGAAACACCATATATTTT; D gene: NA; J gene: TRBJ1-3; CDR3 length: 13; clone size: NA; V gene: TRBV29-1
CDR3 protein: CASSQDWGRAPDTQYF; CDR3 DNA: TGTGCCAGCAGCCAAGATTGGGGCAGGGCCCCAGATACGCAGTATTTT; D gene: NA; J gene: TRBJ2-3; CDR3 length: 16; clone size: once; V gene: TRBV4-2
CDR3 protein: CASSPTLQGGSFSTDTQYF; CDR3 DNA: TGTGCCAGCAGCCCGACACTACAAGGCGGGAGCTTTAGCACAGATACGCAGTATTTT; D gene: TRBD2; J gene: TRBJ2-3; CDR3 length: 19; clone size: NA; V gene: TRBV13
CDR3 protein: CASSPDRLNTEAFF; CDR3 DNA: TGTGCCAGCAGCCCCGATCGGCTGAACACTGAAGCTTTCTTT; D gene: NA; J gene: TRBJ1-1; CDR3 length: 14; clone size: few; V gene: TRBV11-2
CDR3 protein: CASSLSVGQGGETQYF; CDR3 DNA: TGCGCCAGCAGCTTGTCTGTAGGACAGGGGGGGGAGACCCAGTACTTC; D gene: TRBD1; J gene: TRBJ2-5; CDR3 length: 16; clone size: NA; V gene: TRBV5-1
CDR3 protein: CASSQEYRAGGYTF; CDR3 DNA: TGTGCCAGCAGCCAAGAATATAGGGCTGGTGGCTACACCTTC; D gene: NA; J gene: TRBJ1-2; CDR3 length: 14; clone size: NA; V gene: TRBV14
CDR3 protein: CASSLGVSSTPTDTQYF; CDR3 DNA: TGTGCCAGCAGCCTGGGTGTCAGCAGCACACCCACAGATACGCAGTATTTT; D gene: NA; J gene: TRBJ2-3; CDR3 length: 17; clone size: NA; V gene: TRBV28
CDR3 protein: CASTAPGEAFF; CDR3 DNA: TGTGCCAGCACAGCTCCCGGTGAAGCTTTCTTT; D gene: NA; J gene: TRBJ1-1; CDR3 length: 11; clone size: NA; V gene: TRBV28
CDR3 protein: CASSAPGQGAGYTF; CDR3 DNA: TGTGCCAGCAGCGCCCCGGGACAGGGTGCAGGCTACACCTTC; D gene: TRBD1; J gene: TRBJ1-2; CDR3 length: 14; clone size: once; V gene: TRBV5-6
CDR3 protein: CASSERGGLGDEQFF; CDR3 DNA: TGTGCCAGCAGTGAGCGGGGGGGCCTCGGGGATGAGCAGTTCTTC; D gene: TRBD2; J gene: TRBJ2-1; CDR3 length: 15; clone size: NA; V gene: TRBV25-1
CDR3 protein: CASSTNRGRAGELFF; CDR3 DNA: TGTGCCAGCAGCACAAACAGGGGTAGGGCCGGGGAGCTGTTTTTT; D gene: TRBD1; J gene: TRBJ2-2; CDR3 length: 15; clone size: NA; V gene: TRBV4-2
CDR3 protein: CASKQAGGHQETQYF; CDR3 DNA: TGTGCCAGTAAGCAAGCGGGGGGACACCAAGAGACCCAGTACTTC; D gene: TRBD2; J gene: TRBJ2-5; CDR3 length: 15; clone size: NA; V gene: TRBV19
CDR3 protein: CATSDPLAGPPHTQYF; CDR3 DNA: TGTGCCACCAGTGATCCACTAGCGGGGCCCCCCCATACGCAGTATTTT; D gene: TRBD2; J gene: TRBJ2-3; CDR3 length: 16; clone size: NA; V gene: TRBV24-1
CDR3 protein: CASSKNRDEQFF; CDR3 DNA: TGTGCCAGCAGTAAGAACAGGGATGAGCAGTTCTTC; D gene: NA; J gene: TRBJ2-1; CDR3 length: 12; clone size: NA; V gene: TRBV2
CDR3 protein: CATLDTNRGNGYTF; CDR3 DNA: TGTGCCACCCTAGATACTAACAGGGGCAATGGCTACACCTTC; D gene: TRBD1; J gene: TRBJ1-2; CDR3 length: 14; clone size: NA; V gene: TRBV6-5
CDR3 protein: CASSLDLAKNIQYF; CDR3 DNA: TGTGCCAGCAGCCTCGACCTAGCCAAAAACATTCAGTACTTC; D gene: NA; J gene: TRBJ2-4; CDR3 length: 14; clone size: NA; V gene: TRBV7-9
CDR3 protein: CASSGRAGTDPTNEKLFF; CDR3 DNA: TGTGCCAGCAGTGGTAGGGCAGGGACGGACCCAACTAATGAAAAACTGTTTTTT; D gene: NA; J gene: TRBJ1-4; CDR3 length: 18; clone size: NA; V gene: TRBV6-1
CDR3 protein: CASSLFIDNEQFF; CDR3 DNA: TGTGCCAGCAGCTTATTTATCGACAATGAGCAGTTCTTC; D gene: NA; J gene: TRBJ2-1; CDR3 length: 13; clone size: NA; V gene: TRBV13
CDR3 protein: CASSPLGHSTGELFF; CDR3 DNA: TGTGCCAGCTCACCACTAGGACACTCCACCGGGGAGCTGTTTTTT; D gene: NA; J gene: TRBJ2-2; CDR3 length: 15; clone size: NA; V gene: TRBV18
CDR3 protein: CASSQVGTSGHNEQFF; CDR3 DNA: TGTGCCAGCAGCCAAGTCGGGACTAGCGGCCACAATGAGCAGTTCTTC; D gene: TRBD2; J gene: TRBJ2-1; CDR3 length: 16; clone size: NA; V gene: TRBV4-2
CDR3 protein: CASQDSTDTQYF; CDR3 DNA: TGTGCCAGCCAGGACAGCACAGATACGCAGTATTTT; D gene: NA; J gene: TRBJ2-3; CDR3 length: 12; clone size: NA; V gene: TRBV28
CDR3 protein: CASSQALVGLGDTQYF; CDR3 DNA: TGCGCCAGCAGCCAAGCCCTGGTTGGACTGGGTGATACGCAGTATTTT; D gene: NA; J gene: TRBJ2-3; CDR3 length: 16; clone size: NA; V gene: TRBV4-3
CDR3 protein: CASRLSGVGGNTEAFF; CDR3 DNA: TGTGCCAGCAGATTATCCGGAGTGGGGGGGAACACTGAAGCTTTCTTT; D gene: NA; J gene: TRBJ1-1; CDR3 length: 16; clone size: NA; V gene: TRBV28
CDR3 protein: CASSLDPRQGRTGELFF; CDR3 DNA: TGTGCCAGCAGCTTAGACCCTAGACAGGGGAGAACCGGGGAGCTGTTTTTT; D gene: TRBD1; J gene: TRBJ2-2; CDR3 length: 17; clone size: NA; V gene: TRBV11-3
CDR3 protein: CASKGGTSSGTQYF; CDR3 DNA: TGTGCCAGCAAAGGTGGCACATCGTCAGGTACGCAGTATTTT; D gene: NA; J gene: TRBJ2-3; CDR3 length: 14; clone size: NA; V gene: TRBV2
CDR3 protein: CASNDPGAGGYTF; CDR3 DNA: TGTGCCAGCAACGACCCGGGGGCAGGGGGCTACACCTTC; D gene: NA; J gene: TRBJ1-2; CDR3 length: 13; clone size: NA; V gene: TRBV3-1/TRBV3-2
CDR3 protein: CASSQEPGWGTDTQYF; CDR3 DNA: TGTGCCAGCAGCCAAGAACCGGGTTGGGGGACAGATACGCAGTATTTT; D gene: NA; J gene: TRBJ2-3; CDR3 length: 16; clone size: once; V gene: TRBV3-1/TRBV3-2
CDR3 protein: CASSGGGSPNYGYTF; CDR3 DNA: TGTGCCAGCAGCGGCGGAGGTTCCCCCAACTATGGCTACACCTTC; D gene: NA; J gene: TRBJ1-2; CDR3 length: 15; clone size: once; V gene: TRBV7-9
CDR3 protein: CAYTDTFRSYNSPLHF; CDR3 DNA: TGTGCCTACACCGACACCTTCCGCTCCTATAATTCACCCCTCCACTTT; D gene: NA; J gene: TRBJ1-6; CDR3 length: 16; clone size: NA; V gene: TRBV30
CDR3 protein: CATSAGQNYGYTF; CDR3 DNA: TGTGCCACCTCAGCGGGACAGAACTATGGCTACACCTTC; D gene: TRBD1; J gene: TRBJ1-2; CDR3 length: 13; clone size: NA; V gene: TRBV18
CDR3 protein: CASSLRNRGASTDTQYF; CDR3 DNA: TGTGCCAGCAGCCTTAGGAACCGGGGCGCTAGCACAGATACGCAGTATTTT; D gene: NA; J gene: TRBJ2-3; CDR3 length: 17; clone size: NA; V gene: TRBV7-8
CDR3 protein: CAWNYAAGQETQYF; CDR3 DNA: TGTGCCTGGAACTACGCCGCGGGCCAAGAGACCCAGTACTTC; D gene: NA; J gene: TRBJ2-5; CDR3 length: 14; clone size: NA; V gene: TRBV30
CDR3 protein: CASSTRDSSQETQYF; CDR3 DNA: TGTGCCAGCAGCACAAGGGACAGCTCACAAGAGACCCAGTACTTC; D gene: NA; J gene: TRBJ2-5; CDR3 length: 15; clone size: NA; V gene: TRBV21-1
CDR3 protein: CASSGDLVGRNEKLFF; CDR3 DNA: TGTGCCAGCAGCGGGGACCTGGTGGGGCGTAATGAAAAACTGTTTTTT; D gene: NA; J gene: TRBJ1-4; CDR3 length: 16; clone size: once; V gene: TRBV9